This T cell receptor (beta chain) was documented in a study of T-cell memory formation after mild COVID-19. TCRdb re-derived calls from the 5' RACE reads in MiXCR, one entry per CDR3 protein. The table shows some 50,000 distinct CDR3 sequences, with 25% to 30% occurring only once. This CDR3 is built from 16 residues. Germline V gene data show CDR1 as LGHNA and CDR2 as YNFKEQ. The ends were cut back, 0 bases at V and 4 bases at J, with 14 bases in the middle. The J gene is TRBJ2-3, the V gene TRBV4-2, with a weak D call TRBD1 (5 bases). Sequenced material: PBMCs or a T cell subset sorted from them (not recorded which). This clonotype was sampled from a man younger than 30 who had mild COVID-19 (a few samples of this study predate the infection). Cell type and time point are not known. The CDR3 loop is CASSQDLGWGADTQYF. For the CDR3, the DNA is TGTGCCAGCAGCCAAGATCTAGGGTGGGGCGCAGATACGCAGTATTTT.